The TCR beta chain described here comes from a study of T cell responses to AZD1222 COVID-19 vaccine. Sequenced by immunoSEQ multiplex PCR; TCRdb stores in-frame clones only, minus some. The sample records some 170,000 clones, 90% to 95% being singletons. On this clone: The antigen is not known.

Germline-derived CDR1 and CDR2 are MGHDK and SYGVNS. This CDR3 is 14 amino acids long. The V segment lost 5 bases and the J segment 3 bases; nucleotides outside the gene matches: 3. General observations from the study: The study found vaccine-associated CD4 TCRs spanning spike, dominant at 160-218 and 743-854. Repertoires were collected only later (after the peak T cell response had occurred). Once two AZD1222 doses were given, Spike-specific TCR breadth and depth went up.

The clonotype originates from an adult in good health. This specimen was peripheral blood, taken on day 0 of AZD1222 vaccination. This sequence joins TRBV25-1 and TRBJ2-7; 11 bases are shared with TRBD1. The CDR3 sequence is CASSLGTGGYEQYF. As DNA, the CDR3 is TGTGCCAGCAGTCTCGGGACAGGGGGCTACGAGCAGTACTTC.